Reported below is one T cell receptor (beta chain). What it recognizes is unknown. Time point noted: blood from clinic visit 5 months post-surgery; TSC patient then seizure free. Only cases whose brain tissue showed the highest T cell transcript signatures were sequenced. Before surgery, patients took at least one anti-epileptic drug. Generated by immunoSEQ multiplex PCR, the TCRdb table keeps only in-frame clones and is missing some. The sample includes approximately 330,000 clones, 93% seen only once; the top ten take 5.7%. The data are from a study of brain T cells in children with intractable seizures. Study findings and constraints: HCMV serostatus was not known, and viral specificity came from CDR3 similarity only. Absence of clones before surgery may stem from lower sequencing depth.

CDR1 is SEHNR and CDR2 is FQNEAQ in the germline V gene (reference sequence). This CDR3 contains 18 residues. V lost 8 bases, J lost 1 base, and 16 bases stayed unmatched. This sequence was found in a boy younger than two with tuberous sclerosis and intractable seizures. The chain employs TRBV7-9 and TRBJ2-5; 10 nucleotides line up with TRBD2. This specimen consisted of peripheral blood, obtained 4 to 6 months after surgery. CDR3 nucleotides: TGTGCCAGCTGCCCGGTGTCGCTAGCGGGGGCCGTCCAAGAGACCCAGTACTTC. As protein: CASCPVSLAGAVQETQYF.